Listed below are T cell receptor beta chains from one sample, sequenced in a study of blood T cells in healthy people across ages. TCRdb redid the calling of the 5' RACE reads with MiXCR, one entry per CDR3 protein. This table has 730,000 or so distinct CDR3 sequences, 35% to 45% appearing once. Sequenced: blood. Receptors were obtained from an older woman in good health. The CDR3 runs from the conserved cysteine through the conserved F or W. The order of the fields is D gene, CDR3 length, clone size, J gene, V gene, CDR3 protein, CDR3 DNA. A D gene is named only where the DNA matches it firmly. The size field is filled for only some rows; it gives once, few, many or a size class.

>.|13|.|TRBJ1-1|TRBV7-2
CASSLYRGIEAFF
TGTGCCAGCAGCTTATACCGGGGGATTGAAGCTTTCTTT
>TRBD1|16|.|TRBJ1-2|TRBV6-4
CASSDSRTGSWYGYTF
TGTGCCAGCAGTGACTCCCGGACAGGTAGCTGGTATGGCTACACCTTC
>.|13|.|TRBJ2-3|TRBV10-1
CASSEPFTDTQYF
TGCGCCAGCAGTGAGCCCTTCACAGATACGCAGTATTTT
>TRBD2|10|few|TRBJ2-1|TRBV20-1
CSAAGTIQFF
TGCAGTGCCGCCGGGACTATCCAGTTCTTC
>.|15|.|TRBJ1-2|TRBV14
CASSRTVSVNYGYTF
TGTGCCAGCAGCCGGACAGTTAGTGTTAACTATGGCTACACCTTC
>TRBD1|13|.|TRBJ2-1|TRBV5-1
CASTFSPGGEQFF
TGCGCCAGCACTTTTTCTCCAGGGGGTGAGCAGTTCTTC
>.|15|.|TRBJ2-1|TRBV28
CASSSQGPAGNEQFF
TGTGCCAGCAGTTCACAGGGTCCCGCTGGGAATGAGCAGTTCTTC
>TRBD1|16|.|TRBJ1-6|TRBV6-1
CASSGQGSSYNSPLHF
TGTGCCAGCTCTGGACAGGGAAGCTCCTATAATTCACCCCTCCACTTT
>.|18|few|TRBJ2-1|TRBV6-1
CASSRGGGGRLSYNEQFF
TGTGCCAGCAGTAGGGGGGGTGGCGGCAGGCTCTCCTACAATGAGCAGTTCTTC
>TRBD2|15|few|TRBJ2-5|TRBV28
CASRSSGEVSETQYF
TGTGCCAGCAGATCTAGCGGGGAGGTGTCAGAGACCCAGTACTTC
>TRBD1|14|many|TRBJ2-7|TRBV29-1
CSTLSGTGGYEQYF
TGCAGCACCCTGTCCGGGACAGGGGGCTACGAGCAGTACTTC
>.|16|.|TRBJ1-4|TRBV7-8
CASSLAETSRGEELFF
TGTGCCAGCAGCTTAGCGGAGACTTCGAGAGGGGAAGAACTGTTTTTT
>.|14|few|TRBJ2-3|TRBV11-1
CASSQLGTTDTQYF
TGTGCCAGCAGCCAACTAGGGACCACAGATACGCAGTATTTT
>.|14|.|TRBJ2-5|TRBV27
CASSPWIQEETQYF
TGTGCCAGCAGTCCCTGGATACAAGAAGAGACCCAGTACTTC